Listed below are T cell receptor beta chains from one sample, sequenced in a study of blood T cell repertoires in COVID-19. TCRdb's table, derived via immunoSEQ multiplex PCR, lists solely in-frame clones and lacks some. The sample contains tens of thousands of clones, 70% to 90% of which appear only once. Specimen: peripheral blood. Receptors were obtained from a woman aged 70-85 years with active COVID-19. Both conserved end residues are part of each CDR3. Fields, in order: clone size, J gene, V gene, D gene, CDR3 protein, CDR3 DNA. The D gene is left open where the match is weak. The listing skips clone size in some rows; elsewhere it reads once, few, many or a size class.

NA | TRBJ2-7 | TRBV6-6 | NA | CASLKVGSTYEQYF | TGTGCCTCTTTAAAAGTCGGGTCAACCTACGAGCAGTACTTC
NA | TRBJ2-1 | TRBV7-2 | NA | CASSFTSIPYNEQFF | TGTGCCAGCAGCTTTACTAGTATCCCCTACAATGAGCAGTTCTTC
large | TRBJ2-5 | TRBV5-4 | NA | CASSLGQEETQYF | TGTGCCAGCAGCTTGGGGCAGGAAGAGACCCAGTACTTC
NA | TRBJ1-1 | TRBV5-4 | NA | CASSLQTTNTEAFF | TGTGCCAGCAGCTTACAAACAACGAACACTGAAGCTTTCTTT
NA | TRBJ1-1 | TRBV24-1 | TRBD1 | CATALGQGTEAFF | TGTGCCACCGCCCTGGGACAGGGAACTGAAGCTTTCTTT
NA | TRBJ1-6 | TRBV19 | NA | CASRGGAGSPLHF | TGTGCCAGTAGGGGGGGGGCAGGATCACCCCTCCACTTT
NA | TRBJ2-3 | TRBV18 | NA | CASSPRREGLLDTQYF | TGTGCCAGCTCACCACGCAGGGAAGGGCTTTTAGATACGCAGTATTTT
NA | TRBJ2-1 | TRBV19 | NA | CASAGTGNEQFF | TGTGCCAGTGCGGGTACAGGGAATGAGCAGTTCTTC
NA | TRBJ1-6 | TRBV30 | NA | CAWSAGRTRMGISPLHF | TGTGCCTGGAGCGCAGGGAGGACTCGGATGGGAATTTCACCCCTCCACTTT
NA | TRBJ2-7 | TRBV7-7 | NA | CASSPGGDEQYF | TGTGCCAGCAGCCCCGGAGGGGACGAGCAGTACTTC
NA | TRBJ2-3 | TRBV10-2 | NA | CASSSQGRTDTQYF | TGCGCCAGCAGCTCACAGGGTCGGACAGATACGCAGTATTTT
NA | TRBJ1-5 | TRBV19 | NA | CASSILNIQYQPQHF | TGTGCCAGTAGTATTTTGAACATCCAGTATCAGCCCCAGCATTTT